The clone carrying this T cell receptor (beta chain) has a handful of counts. What it recognizes is unknown. The time point here: newly diagnosed GD, antithyroid drugs for less than 3 months. Scientists built the TCR library using RNA that was extracted from PBMCs. Per the germline V gene, CDR1 is MNHNS and CDR2 is SASEGT. Trimming cost V 4 bases and J 2 bases, with 6 bases left between them. The CDR3 totals 12 residues. Building the TCR beta libraries relied on iRepertoire HTBI primers, and CDR3 regions underwent Arm-PCR. TCRdb used MiXCR to reprocess the multiplex PCR reads, holding one entry per CDR3 protein. The sample has some 500,000 distinct CDR3 sequences, about 15% seen once. This record belongs to a study of regulatory T cells in long-lasting Graves disease. Findings of the study overall: Persistent cases of Graves' showed reduced TCR diversity relative to newly diagnosed patients. The study found TRBV28, TRBJ1-2 and TRBJ2-5 favored in persistent disease.

These data also featured in a second study, about T cells in Graves' hyperthyroidism and ophthalmopathy. That work contributes: First-round RT-PCR of the TCR CDR3 relied on the HTBI primer set. Ophthalmopathy prediction by the model preceded onset by a median about 6.8 months.

This chain joins TRBV6-1 and TRBJ2-7; D call uncertain. This receptor was obtained from a woman in her forties or fifties with Graves disease. The specimen was peripheral blood mononuclear cells (PBMCs), collected at new diagnosis, from a patient treated with antithyroid drugs. The CDR3 here is CASSVSAYEQYF. The DNA for the CDR3 is TGTGCCAGCAGTGTCAGCGCCTACGAGCAGTACTTC.